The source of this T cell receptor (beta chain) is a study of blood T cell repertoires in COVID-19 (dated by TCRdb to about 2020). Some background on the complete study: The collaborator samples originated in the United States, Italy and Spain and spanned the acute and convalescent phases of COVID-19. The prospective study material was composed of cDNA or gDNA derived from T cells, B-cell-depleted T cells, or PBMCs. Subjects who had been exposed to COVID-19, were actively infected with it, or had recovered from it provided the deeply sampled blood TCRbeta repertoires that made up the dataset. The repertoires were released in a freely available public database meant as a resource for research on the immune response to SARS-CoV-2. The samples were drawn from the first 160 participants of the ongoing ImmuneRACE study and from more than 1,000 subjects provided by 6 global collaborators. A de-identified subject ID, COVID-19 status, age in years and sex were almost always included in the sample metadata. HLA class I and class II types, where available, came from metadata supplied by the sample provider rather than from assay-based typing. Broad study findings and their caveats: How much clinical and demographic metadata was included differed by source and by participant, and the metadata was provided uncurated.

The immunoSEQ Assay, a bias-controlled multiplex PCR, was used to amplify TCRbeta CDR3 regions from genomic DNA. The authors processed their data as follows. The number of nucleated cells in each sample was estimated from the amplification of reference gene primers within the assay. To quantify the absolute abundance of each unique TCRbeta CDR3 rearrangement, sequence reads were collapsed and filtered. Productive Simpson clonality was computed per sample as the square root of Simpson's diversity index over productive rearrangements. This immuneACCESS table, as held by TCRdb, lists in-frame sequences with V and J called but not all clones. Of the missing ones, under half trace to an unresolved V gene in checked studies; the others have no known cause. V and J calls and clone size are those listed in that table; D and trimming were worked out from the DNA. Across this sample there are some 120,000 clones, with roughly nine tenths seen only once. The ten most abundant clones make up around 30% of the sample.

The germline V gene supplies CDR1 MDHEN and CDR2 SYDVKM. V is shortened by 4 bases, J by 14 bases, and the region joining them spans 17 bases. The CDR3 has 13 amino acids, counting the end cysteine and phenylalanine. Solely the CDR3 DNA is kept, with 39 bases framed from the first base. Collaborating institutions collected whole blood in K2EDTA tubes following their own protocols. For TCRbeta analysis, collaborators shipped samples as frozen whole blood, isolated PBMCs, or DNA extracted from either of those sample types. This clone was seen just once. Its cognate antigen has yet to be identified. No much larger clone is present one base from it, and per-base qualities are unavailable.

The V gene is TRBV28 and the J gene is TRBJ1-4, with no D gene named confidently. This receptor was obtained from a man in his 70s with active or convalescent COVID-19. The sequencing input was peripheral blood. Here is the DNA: TGTGCCAGCAGTTCCCCCCAGGCCGGGGTGCTGTTTTTT. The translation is CASSSPQAGVLFF.